These 29 T cell receptor beta chains were sequenced from one sample in a study of T-cell memory formation after mild COVID-19. TCRdb called the 5' RACE reads again in MiXCR, with one record for every CDR3 protein. The sample has fewer than 150,000 distinct CDR3 sequences; roughly 20% are singletons. Sequences were obtained from PBMCs or a T cell subset sorted from them (not recorded which). These receptors came from a man aged 18 to 35 who had mild COVID-19 (a few samples of this study predate the infection). Cell type and time point are not known.

The chain employs TRBV7-2 and TRBJ1-6, with 7 bases aligning to TRBD1. V trimming: 2 bases; J trimming: 9 bases; junction bases outside the gene matches: 7. CDR1 is SGHTA, CDR2 FQGNSA, per germline. The CDR3 sequence is 15 residues long. CDR3 in DNA: TGTGCCAGCAGCTTATGGTCAGGGGGTGGTTCACCCCTCCACTTT. Translation gives CASSLWSGGGSPLHF.

V usage is TRBV7-2 and J usage is TRBJ1-2; 7 positions agree with TRBD1. Germline CDR1 is SGHTA and CDR2 is FQGNSA. J gave up 7 bases and V 3 bases, and 5 bases lay outside the gene matches. CDR3 length equals 13 residues. The CDR3 reads CASSFGTVFGYTF. CDR3 nucleotides: TGTGCCAGCAGCTTCGGGACAGTCTTTGGCTACACCTTC. The whole variable domain, remainder taken from reference TRBV7-2 and TRBJ1-2, is GAGVSQSPSNKVTEKGKDVELRCDPISGHTALYWYRQSLGQGLEFLIYFQGNSAPDKSGLPSDRFSAERTGGSVSTLTIQRTQQEDSAVYLCASSFGTVFGYTFGSGTRLTVV.

Here the CDR3 reads CASSFGVSEAFF. CDR3 DNA sequence: TGTGCCAGCAGCTTTGGTGTGTCAGAAGCTTTCTTT. The gene calls are TRBV5-5 and TRBJ1-1; D gene unclear. Germline CDR1 reads SGHKS; CDR2 reads YYEKEE (reference sequence). The CDR3 consists of 12 residues. The V end was cut by 2 bases, the J end by 8 bases, with 10 bases between.

The gene calls are TRBV6-5 and TRBJ1-1, with 9 positions matching TRBD1. The germline gives CDR1 MNHEY, CDR2 SVGAGI. V gave up 1 base and J gave up 3 bases; unmatched junction bases: 0. There are 14 residues in the CDR3. The CDR3 DNA reads as TGTGCCAGCAGTTACTGGACAGGGGACACTGAAGCTTTCTTT. Its protein is CASSYWTGDTEAFF.

V is TRBV4-1 and J is TRBJ1-1; D gene uncertain. Trimming cost V 1 base and J 0 bases, with 3 bases left between them. The CDR3 loop spans 13 amino acids. CDR1 MGHRA and CDR2 YSYEKL come from the germline V gene. The CDR3 nucleotides are TGCGCCAGCAGCCAAGCGGTGAACACTGAAGCTTTCTTT. Translation gives CASSQAVNTEAFF.

The V call is TRBV5-6, the J call TRBJ2-7; D not certain. Germline V CDR1 and CDR2: SGHDT, YYEEEE. The CDR3 runs 14 residues. Trimming pared 3 bases from V and 0 bases from J, leaving 10 bases between. CDR3 protein: CASSSSAASYEQYF. The CDR3 coding sequence is TGTGCCAGCAGCTCGAGCGCTGCCTCCTACGAGCAGTACTTC.

The chain is built from TRBV4-1 and TRBJ2-7; D is ambiguous. The CDR3 runs to 15 residues. Germline V CDR1 and CDR2: MGHRA, YSYEKL. V lost 0 bases and J 3 bases, leaving 12 bases between the germline ends. CDR3 DNA sequence: TGCGCCAGCAGCCAAGATCCGCGCGCCAACTACGAGCAGTACGTC. It is translated as CASSQDPRANYEQYV.

This clonotype came up a few times. The chain is built from TRBV14 and TRBJ1-1; no clear D gene. The CDR3 spans 15 residues. The germline V and J ends were trimmed by 1 base and 1 base, with 10 bases remaining between them. CDR1 is SGHDN and CDR2 is FVKESK in the germline V gene. The CDR3 nucleotides read TGTGCCAGCAGCCAAGGTGTGCGACAGAACACTGAAGCTTTCTTT. Encoded protein: CASSQGVRQNTEAFF.

In this sample, this clonotype turned up many times. CDR3 bases: TGTGCCAGCAGTGAAGCGCTTACGGGGTTAAACACTGAAGCTTTCTTT. Translated, it gives CASSEALTGLNTEAFF. The gene calls are TRBV2 and TRBJ1-1; no definite D call. V was pared by 0 bases and J by 2 bases, with 13 bases between. The germline CDR1 and CDR2 sequences are SNHLY and FYNNEI. The CDR3 consists of 16 residues. Full variable domain (outside the CDR3, taken from reference TRBV2 and TRBJ1-1): EPEVTQTPSHQVTQMGQEVILRCVPISNHLYFYWYRQILGQKVEFLVSFYNNEISEKSEIFDDQFSVERPDGSNFTLKIRSTKLEDSAMYFCASSEALTGLNTEAFFGQGTRLTVV.

The rearrangement links TRBV7-9 to TRBJ2-1, with 7 bases matching TRBD2. Losses at the gene ends were 5 bases for V and 6 bases for J; bases not matched to a gene: 7. The CDR3 covers 14 residues. Germline loops: CDR1 SEHNR, CDR2 FQNEAQ (reference sequence). The DNA for the CDR3 is TGTGCCAGCAGCGGAAGGGACTACCCCAATGAGCAGTTCTTC. This gives the protein CASSGRDYPNEQFF. The whole variable domain, remainder taken from reference TRBV7-9 and TRBJ2-1, is DTGVSQNPRHKITKRGQNVTFRCDPISEHNRLYWYRQTLGQGPEFLTYFQNEAQLEKSRLLSDRFSAERPKGSFSTLEIQRTEQGDSAMYLCASSGRDYPNEQFFGPGTRLTVL.

The chain combines TRBV18 with TRBJ2-2; weak D call: TRBD1 (6 bases). From germline, CDR1 is KGHSH and CDR2 LQKENI. V was clipped by 4 bases and J by 4 bases, with 16 bases between them. The CDR3 runs 16 residues. The CDR3 DNA sequence: TGTGCCAGCTCACTTACCGGGACAAGGGCCACCGGGGAGCTGTTTTTT. Translation: CASSLTGTRATGELFF.

This clonotype has a count of ten or more. The chain has TRBV5-1 and TRBJ2-1; the match to TRBD1 covers 9 bases. CDR1 SGHRS and CDR2 YFSETQ come from the germline V gene. V dropped 7 bases and J dropped 6; count of bases not matched to a gene: 14. There are 16 residues in the CDR3. The CDR3 is CASGTHPGQGSNEQFF. CDR3 nucleotides: TGCGCCAGCGGGACGCACCCGGGACAGGGTAGCAATGAGCAGTTCTTC.

This clonotype was seen more than once but under ten times. The chain combines TRBV4-2 with TRBJ2-5; 8 nucleotides match TRBD2. CDR1 is LGHNA and CDR2 is YNFKEQ in the germline V gene. CDR3 length: 16 residues. Trimming at V came to 1 base and at J to 0 bases, leaving 4 bases not matched to a gene. The CDR3 protein is CASSQGAAGDQETQYF. In DNA form, the CDR3 reads TGTGCCAGCAGCCAAGGGGCAGCGGGGGACCAAGAGACCCAGTACTTC.

The chain combines TRBV6-1 with TRBJ1-1, with D hard to call. CDR3 length: 15 amino acids. Germline V gene sequence: CDR1 MNHNS, CDR2 SASEGT. The germline V and J ends were trimmed by 5 bases and 4 bases, with 17 bases remaining between them. For the CDR3, the DNA is TGTGCCAGCAGTCCTGAGGACGGATGGGGCACTGAAGCTTTCTTT. This translates into CASSPEDGWGTEAFF.

This rearrangement joins TRBV4-2 to TRBJ1-5, with 8 bases identical to TRBD1. V trimming: 4 bases; J trimming: 8 bases; junction bases outside the gene matches: 10. The CDR3 has 15 amino acids. Germline V gene lookup returns CDR1 LGHNA and CDR2 YNFKEQ. CDR3 amino acids: CASSPTSTGVKPQHF. CDR3 coding DNA: TGTGCCAGCAGCCCCACCTCGACAGGGGTAAAGCCCCAGCATTTT.

The V gene is TRBV4-3, the J gene TRBJ2-7; 7 bases fit TRBD1. The CDR3 extends over 15 amino acids. Germline V gene data show CDR1 as LGHNA and CDR2 as YSLEER. The V gene end was trimmed by 4 bases and the J gene end by 5 bases; junction bases not matched to a gene: 11. In DNA, the CDR3 is TGCGCCAGCAGCCCTGGGACGACAGGGAAGGACGAGCAGTACTTC. Its translation is CASSPGTTGKDEQYF.

This clonotype was recorded a few times. The genes are TRBV11-2 and TRBJ2-1; D gene ambiguous. V shed 4 bases and J shed 6 bases, with 4 bases lying between them. This CDR3 comprises 11 residues. Per the germline V gene, CDR1 is SGHAT and CDR2 is FQNNGV. The CDR3 protein is CASSSPNEQFF. For the CDR3, the DNA is TGTGCCAGCAGCTCCCCCAATGAGCAGTTCTTC.

In this sample, this clonotype turned up a few times. The chain carries TRBV7-9 and TRBJ1-1; 8 nucleotides align to TRBD1. The CDR3 runs to 12 residues. With 6 bases clipped from V and 6 bases from J, the junction kept 3 bases outside the gene matches. Germline V gene lookup returns CDR1 SEHNR and CDR2 FQNEAQ (reference sequence). CDR3 bases: TGTGCCAGCAGGGACAGGGCGCCTGAAGCTTTCTTT. This translates into CASRDRAPEAFF.

The CDR3 bases are TGTGCCAGCAGCTTAGTACGTTACTTC. Translated: CASSLVRYF. The chain is built from TRBV7-8 and TRBJ2-7, with D unclear. This CDR3 contains 9 residues. Germline CDR1 and CDR2: SGHVS and FQNEAQ. V lost 1 base, J lost 13 bases, and 5 bases lay in between.

The chain recombines TRBV12-3 or TRBV12-4 with TRBJ1-2; D remains ambiguous. This CDR3 has 17 amino acids. The V end was cut by 1 base, the J end by 1 base, with 16 bases between. CDR3 sequence: CASSLGRGEGYNYGYTF. DNA for the CDR3: TGTGCCAGCAGTTTAGGGCGTGGGGAAGGATATAACTATGGCTACACCTTC.

By share, this clonotype counts as medium-sized. The gene calls are TRBV7-8 and TRBJ1-3, with 10 bases that match TRBD1. Per the germline V gene, CDR1 is SGHVS and CDR2 is FQNEAQ. The V and J ends lost 1 base and 8 bases, in that order; junction bases with no gene match: 8. CDR3 length equals 16 residues. This chain's CDR3 is CASSLVGTGVYDTIYF. Here the CDR3 DNA reads TGTGCCAGCAGCTTAGTGGGGACAGGGGTCTATGACACCATATATTTT.

This clonotype has just a few counts. V and J are TRBV5-1 and TRBJ2-3; no firm D call. The CDR3 runs 13 residues. Germline CDR1 SGHRS, CDR2 YFSETQ. V was clipped by 4 bases and J by 1 base, with 7 bases between them. The CDR3 sequence is CASSQAGTDTQYF. The DNA for the CDR3 is TGCGCCAGCAGCCAGGCGGGCACAGATACGCAGTATTTT.

This clonotype was seen only a few times. The chain couples TRBV7-9 to TRBJ1-3; 8 bases fit TRBD1. The CDR3 spans 15 residues. V was pared by 0 bases and J by 6 bases, with 4 bases of the junction left unmatched. CDR1 SEHNR and CDR2 FQNEAQ come from the germline V gene (reference sequence). In DNA, the CDR3 is TGTGCCAGCAGCTTAGCGCAGGGGGCGCAAAACACCATATATTTT. Its protein is CASSLAQGAQNTIYF.

This clonotype turned up a few times. This chain joins TRBV7-9 and TRBJ2-1; 9 bases agree with TRBD2. The V gene end was trimmed by 1 base and the J gene end by 8 bases; junction bases not matched to a gene: 6. CDR3 size: 15 residues. Germline V gene data show CDR1 as SEHNR and CDR2 as FQNEAQ (reference sequence). The CDR3 region is CASSLVLAGEDEQFF. In DNA, the CDR3 is TGTGCCAGCAGCTTAGTCTTAGCGGGGGAGGATGAGCAGTTCTTC. Based on the CDR3 plus reference TRBV7-9 and TRBJ2-1, the full variable domain is DTGVSQNPRHKITKRGQNVTFRCDPISEHNRLYWYRQTLGQGPEFLTYFQNEAQLEKSRLLSDRFSAERPKGSFSTLEIQRTEQGDSAMYLCASSLVLAGEDEQFFGPGTRLTVL.

This chain uses TRBV6-2 or TRBV6-3 with TRBJ2-3; 10 bases fit TRBD2. This CDR3 has 17 residues. Germline values: CDR1 MNHEY, CDR2 SVGEGT. J was trimmed by 2 bases and V by 6 bases; bases with no gene match: 11. The chain's CDR3 is CASSGSSGGLPTDTQYF. In DNA form, the CDR3 reads TGTGCCAGCAGCGGGTCTAGCGGGGGCTTACCCACAGATACGCAGTATTTT.

This rearrangement joins TRBV7-6 to TRBJ2-7; weak D call: TRBD2 (7 bases). The V end was cut by 5 bases, the J end by 3 bases, with 17 bases between. This CDR3 spans 15 amino acids. Germline V gene sequence: CDR1 SGHVS, CDR2 FNYEAQ. The CDR3 coding sequence is TGTGCCAGCAGCCCGCCCGGGGGAGGGGGCTACGAGCAGTACTTC. Protein product: CASSPPGGGGYEQYF.

The table lists this clonotype with a few counts. The chain couples TRBV7-9 to TRBJ2-7; D not certain. Trimming pared 3 bases from V and 6 bases from J, leaving 12 bases between. CDR1 is SEHNR, CDR2 FQNEAQ, per germline (reference sequence). There are 13 residues in the CDR3. This CDR3 reads CASSFPEIGEQYV. CDR3 DNA: TGTGCCAGCAGCTTCCCGGAGATTGGCGAGCAGTACGTC.

V usage is TRBV9 and J usage is TRBJ1-3; D may be TRBD1 (6 bases). CDR1 and CDR2 from the germline V gene are SGDLS and YYNGEE. Trimming removed 1 base from V and 0 bases from J, with 11 bases in between. CDR3 length: 16 amino acids. As DNA, the CDR3 is TGTGCCAGCAGCGTAAGCCGGGGGCACTCTGGAAACACCATATATTTT. This gives the protein CASSVSRGHSGNTIYF.

The chain joins TRBV6-2 or TRBV6-3 to TRBJ2-7; 10 bases are a match to TRBD1. V lost 1 base, J lost 6 bases, and 3 bases stayed unmatched. This CDR3 has 14 residues. The V gene's germline CDR1 is MNHEY and CDR2 SVGEGT. CDR3 sequence (DNA): TGTGCCAGCAGTTACTGGGACAGGGGACGCGAGCAGTACTTC. Amino acid sequence: CASSYWDRGREQYF.